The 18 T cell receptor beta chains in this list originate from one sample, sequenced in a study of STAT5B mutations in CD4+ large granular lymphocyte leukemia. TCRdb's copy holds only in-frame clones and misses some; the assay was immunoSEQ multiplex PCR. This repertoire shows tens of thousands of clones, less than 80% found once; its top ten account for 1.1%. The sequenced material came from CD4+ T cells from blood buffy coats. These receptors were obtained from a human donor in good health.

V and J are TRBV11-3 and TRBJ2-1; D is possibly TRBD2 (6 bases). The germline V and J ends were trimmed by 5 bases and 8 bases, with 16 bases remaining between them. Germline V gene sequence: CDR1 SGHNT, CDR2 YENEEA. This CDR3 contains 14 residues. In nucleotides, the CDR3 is TGTGCCAGCAGCATGGTAGCGGCCCAGGATGAGCAGTTCTTC. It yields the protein CASSMVAAQDEQFF.

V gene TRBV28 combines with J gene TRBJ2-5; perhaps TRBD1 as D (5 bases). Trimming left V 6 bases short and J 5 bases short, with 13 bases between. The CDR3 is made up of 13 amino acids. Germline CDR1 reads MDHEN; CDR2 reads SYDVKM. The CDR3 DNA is TGTGCCAGCAGGCAGGGATCTTGGGAGACCCAGTACTTC. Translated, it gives CASRQGSWETQYF. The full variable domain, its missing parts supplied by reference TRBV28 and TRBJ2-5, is DVKVTQSSRYLVKRTGEKVFLECVQDMDHENMFWYRQDPGLGLRLIYFSYDVKMKEKGDIPEGYSVSREKKERFSLILESASTNQTSMYLCASRQGSWETQYFGPGTRLLVL.

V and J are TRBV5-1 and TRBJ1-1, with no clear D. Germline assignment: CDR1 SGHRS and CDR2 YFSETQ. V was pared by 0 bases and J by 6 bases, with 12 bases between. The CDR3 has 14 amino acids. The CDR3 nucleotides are TGCGCCAGCAGCTTGGACGGACCGTACTCTGAAGCTTTCTTT. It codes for CASSLDGPYSEAFF.

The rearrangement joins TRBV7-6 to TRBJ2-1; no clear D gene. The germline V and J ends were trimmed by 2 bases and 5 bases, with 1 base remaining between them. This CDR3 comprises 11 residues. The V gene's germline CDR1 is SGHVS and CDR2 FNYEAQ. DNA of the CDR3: TGTGCCAGCAGCTTAAACAATGAGCAGTTCTTC. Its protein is CASSLNNEQFF.

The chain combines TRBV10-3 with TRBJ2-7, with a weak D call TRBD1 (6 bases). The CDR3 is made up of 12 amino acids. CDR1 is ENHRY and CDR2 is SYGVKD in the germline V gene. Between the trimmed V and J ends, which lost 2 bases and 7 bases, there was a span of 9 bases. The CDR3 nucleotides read TGTGCCATCAGTGAGGTAGGGGGTGAGCAGTACTTC. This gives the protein CAISEVGGEQYF.

DNA for the CDR3: TGTGCCAGCAGTATACAGGGGTCCAATTCACCCCTCCACTTT. This codes for CASSIQGSNSPLHF. The rearrangement uses TRBV27 and TRBJ1-6; 7 bases fit TRBD1. CDR3 length: 14 amino acids. Germline CDR1 and CDR2: MNHEY and SMNVEV (reference sequence). Germline trimming cut 5 bases from V and 7 bases from J; bases unmatched to any gene: 5.

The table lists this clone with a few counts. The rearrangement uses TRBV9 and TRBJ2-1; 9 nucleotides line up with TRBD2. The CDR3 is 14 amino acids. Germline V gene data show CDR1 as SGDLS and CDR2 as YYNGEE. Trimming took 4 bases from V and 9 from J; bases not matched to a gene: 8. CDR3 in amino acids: CASSPGTSFGEQFF. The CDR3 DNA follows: TGTGCCAGCAGCCCAGGGACTAGCTTTGGTGAGCAGTTCTTC.

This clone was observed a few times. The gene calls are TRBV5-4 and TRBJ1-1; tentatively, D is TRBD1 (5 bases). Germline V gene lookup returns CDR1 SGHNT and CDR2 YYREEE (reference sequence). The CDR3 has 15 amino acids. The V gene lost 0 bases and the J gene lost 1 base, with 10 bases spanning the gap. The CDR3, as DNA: TGTGCCAGCAGCTTGGATAGGACACGGAACACTGAAGCTTTCTTT. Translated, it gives CASSLDRTRNTEAFF.

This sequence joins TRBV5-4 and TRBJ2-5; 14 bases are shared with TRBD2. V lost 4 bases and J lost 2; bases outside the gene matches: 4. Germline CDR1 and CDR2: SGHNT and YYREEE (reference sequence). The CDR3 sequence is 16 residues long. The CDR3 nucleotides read TGTGCCAGCAGCCCAGGGACTAGCGGGGGACAAGAGACCCAGTACTTC. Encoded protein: CASSPGTSGGQETQYF.

For the CDR3, the DNA is TGTGCCAGCACGTTCACAGATAATCAGCCCCAGCATTTT. Its protein product is CASTFTDNQPQHF. V usage is TRBV6-1 and J usage is TRBJ1-5; D call uncertain. The length of the CDR3 is 13 residues. Germline lookup yields CDR1 MNHNS and CDR2 SASEGT. Trimming removed 7 bases at V and 4 bases at J, with 11 bases between.

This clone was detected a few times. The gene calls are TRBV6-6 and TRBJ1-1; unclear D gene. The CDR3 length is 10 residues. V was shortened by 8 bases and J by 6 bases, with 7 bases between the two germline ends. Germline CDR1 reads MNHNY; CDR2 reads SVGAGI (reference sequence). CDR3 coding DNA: TGTGCCAGCCAAGCGGCTGAAGCTTTCTTT. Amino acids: CASQAAEAFF.

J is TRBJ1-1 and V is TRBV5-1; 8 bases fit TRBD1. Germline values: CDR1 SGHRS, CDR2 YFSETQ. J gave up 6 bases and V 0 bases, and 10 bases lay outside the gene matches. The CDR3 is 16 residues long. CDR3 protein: CASSLAGQGAVAEAFF. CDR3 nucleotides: TGCGCCAGCAGCTTGGCCGGCCAGGGGGCGGTTGCTGAAGCTTTCTTT.

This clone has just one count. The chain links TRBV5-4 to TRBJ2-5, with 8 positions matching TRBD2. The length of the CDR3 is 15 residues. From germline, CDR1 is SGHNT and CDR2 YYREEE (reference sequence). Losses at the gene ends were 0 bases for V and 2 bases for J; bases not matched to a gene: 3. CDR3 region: CASSLARGAQETQYF. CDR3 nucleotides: TGTGCCAGCAGCTTGGCGCGGGGGGCTCAAGAGACCCAGTACTTC.

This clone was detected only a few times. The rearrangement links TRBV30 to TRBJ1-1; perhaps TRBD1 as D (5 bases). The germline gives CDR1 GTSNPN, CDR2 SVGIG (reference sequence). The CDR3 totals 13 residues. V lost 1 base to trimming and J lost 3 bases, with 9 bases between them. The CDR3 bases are TGTGCCTGGAGTGCGGAGGGGCACACTGAAGCTTTCTTT. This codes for CAWSAEGHTEAFF. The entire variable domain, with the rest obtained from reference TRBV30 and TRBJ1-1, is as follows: SQTIHQWPATLVQPVGSPLSLECTVEGTSNPNLYWYRQAAGRGLQLLFYSVGIGQISSEVPQNLSASRPQDRQFILSSKKLLLSDSGFYLCAWSAEGHTEAFFGQGTRLTVV.

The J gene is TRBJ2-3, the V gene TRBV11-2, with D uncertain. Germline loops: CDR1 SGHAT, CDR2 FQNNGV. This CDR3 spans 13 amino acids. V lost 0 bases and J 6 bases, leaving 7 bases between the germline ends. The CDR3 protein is CASSLDLGDTQYF. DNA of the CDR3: TGTGCCAGCAGCTTAGATTTAGGGGATACGCAGTATTTT.

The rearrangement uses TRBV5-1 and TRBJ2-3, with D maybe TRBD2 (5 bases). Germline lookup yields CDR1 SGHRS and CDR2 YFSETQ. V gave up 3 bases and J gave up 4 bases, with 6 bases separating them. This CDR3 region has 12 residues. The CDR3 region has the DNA TGCGCCAGCAGCTCCGGGGCAGATACGCAGTATTTT. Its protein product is CASSSGADTQYF.

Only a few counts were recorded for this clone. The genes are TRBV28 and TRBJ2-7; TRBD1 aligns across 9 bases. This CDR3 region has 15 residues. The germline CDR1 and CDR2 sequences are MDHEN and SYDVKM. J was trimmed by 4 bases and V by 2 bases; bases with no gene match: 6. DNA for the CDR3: TGTGCCAGCAGTTTACCGGGGACAGGGACATACGAGCAGTACGTC. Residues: CASSLPGTGTYEQYV.

The CDR3 nucleotides are TGTGCCAGCGGGGACTCACATCTAGCCAAAAACATTCAGTACTTC. Translation gives CASGDSHLAKNIQYF. V usage is TRBV6-1 and J usage is TRBJ2-4; D is perhaps TRBD2 (6 bases). Germline CDR1 reads MNHNS; CDR2 reads SASEGT. The V gene lost 8 bases and the J gene lost 0 bases, with 14 bases spanning the gap. There are 15 residues in the CDR3.